This T cell receptor beta chain originates from a study of blood T cell repertoires in COVID-19. In Seattle, patients joined the study during active infection and were tracked longitudinally. Under the authors' procedure: Estimates of nucleated cell counts were drawn from the amplification of reference gene primers. The data were produced by immunoSEQ multiplex PCR, yet TCRdb's version contains in-frame clones alone and is incomplete. Clone size and V and J calls were adopted from that table, with D and trimming inferred from the DNA. Of 250,000 to 400,000 clones detected, about 87% appear once; the ten largest clones hold 1.5% to 2%. Germline V gene sequence: CDR1 SGHRS, CDR2 YFSETQ. Trimming pared 0 bases from V and 2 bases from J, leaving 11 bases between. The CDR3 consists of 15 residues.

The rearrangement joins TRBV5-1 to TRBJ1-1; D may be TRBD1 (5 bases). Sequences were obtained from peripheral blood. This TCR was sampled from a woman in her twenties or thirties with COVID-19, enrolled during active disease. The CDR3 reads CASSLVAGPNTEAFF. CDR3 in DNA: TGCGCCAGCAGCTTGGTCGCGGGGCCTAACACTGAAGCTTTCTTT.